This T cell receptor (beta chain) was captured in a study of cytomegalovirus exposure and HLA in healthy donors. General study results and limits: The study put 160 or so TCR beta chains on its list as cytomegalovirus-associated. It was confirmed in vitro that three of the CMV-associated chains were specific for CMV antigens. Being productive about 87% or about 30% of the time was typical of most TCR beta V segments in an earlier analysis.

With regard to this clone: Its target is unknown.

13 Jbeta primers and 60 Vbeta primers were used for the PCR. Assay used: immunoSEQ multiplex PCR; TCRdb lists only in-frame clones, some missing. Here the sample spans roughly 130,000 clones, roughly four fifths being singletons. V was shortened by 0 bases and J by 6 bases, with 12 bases between the two germline ends. The CDR3 is 14 residues long. Germline V gives CDR1 LGHNA, CDR2 YNFKEQ. The TCR comes from a male donor in good health and CMV-seropositive. Sequencing was done on a sample of PBMCs. V is TRBV4-2 and J is TRBJ2-7; D not resolved. CDR3 in DNA: TGTGCCAGCAGCCAAGAGCGGCAGAAGAGCGAGCAGTACTTC. It encodes CASSQERQKSEQYF.